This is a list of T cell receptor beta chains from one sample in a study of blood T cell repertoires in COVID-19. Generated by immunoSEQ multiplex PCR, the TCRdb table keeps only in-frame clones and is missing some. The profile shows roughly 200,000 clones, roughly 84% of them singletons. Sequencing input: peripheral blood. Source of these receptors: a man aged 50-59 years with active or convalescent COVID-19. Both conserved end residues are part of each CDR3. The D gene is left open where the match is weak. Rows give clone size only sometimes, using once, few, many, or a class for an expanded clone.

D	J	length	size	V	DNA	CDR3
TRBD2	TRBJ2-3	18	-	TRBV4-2	TGTGCCAGCAGCCAAGACGACCGGACTAGCGGGGGGGCTGATACGCAGTATTTT	CASSQDDRTSGGADTQYF
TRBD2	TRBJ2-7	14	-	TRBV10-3	TGTGCCATCAGCGAGAAGGGACTACCACACGAGCAGTACTTC	CAISEKGLPHEQYF
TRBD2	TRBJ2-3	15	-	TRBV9	TGTGCCAGCAGCCTCTCGGGACTAGCGGCGGATACGCAGTATTTT	CASSLSGLAADTQYF
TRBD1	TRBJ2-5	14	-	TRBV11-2	TGTGCCAGCAGCTTGGGACAGGCCCAAGAGACCCAGTACTTC	CASSLGQAQETQYF
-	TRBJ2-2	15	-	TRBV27	TGTGCCAGCAGTTTATCGGGGCGCGCCCGCGGGGAGCTGTTTTTT	CASSLSGRARGELFF
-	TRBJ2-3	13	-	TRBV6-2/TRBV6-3	TGTGCCAGCAGTTACTCGGTGGGCAATCAGTTGTATTTT	CASSYSVGNQLYF
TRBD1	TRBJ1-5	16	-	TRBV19	TGTGCCAGTAGTACCGGGGACAGATTGGGCAATCAGCCCCAGCATTTT	CASSTGDRLGNQPQHF
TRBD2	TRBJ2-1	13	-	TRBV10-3	TGTGCCATCTCGGGGGGTTCCTACAATGAGCAGTTCTTC	CAISGGSYNEQFF
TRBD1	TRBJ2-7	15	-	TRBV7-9	TGTGCCAGCAGCCCCCGGGACAGGGGGGCACGCGAGCAGTACTTC	CASSPRDRGAREQYF
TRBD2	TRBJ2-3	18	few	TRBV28	TGTGCCAGCAGTATACCCAGTGCTAGCGGGGGGGCCGACGATACGCAGTATTTT	CASSIPSASGGADDTQYF
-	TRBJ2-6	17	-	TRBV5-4	TGTGCCAGCAGCTCCGCGGGTGGGGTCTCTGGGGCCAACGTCCTGACTTTC	CASSSAGGVSGANVLTF
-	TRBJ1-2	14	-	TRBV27	TGTGCCAGCAGTTTATCTACAGGGACCTTAGGCTACACCTTC	CASSLSTGTLGYTF
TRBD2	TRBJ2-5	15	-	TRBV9	TGTGCCAGCAGCGTAGCAGCGGGGCCTGGGGAGACCCAGTACTTC	CASSVAAGPGETQYF
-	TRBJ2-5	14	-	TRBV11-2	TGTGCCAGCAGCTTACGTCTAGGAGGTGAGACCCAGTACTTC	CASSLRLGGETQYF
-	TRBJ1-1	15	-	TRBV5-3	TGTGCCAGAAGCTTGGAGCGGTGGGGGCGCACTGAAGCTTTCTTT	CARSLERWGRTEAFF
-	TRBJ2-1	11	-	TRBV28	TGTGCCAGCAGTTTAGTTAGTGAGCAGTTCTTC	CASSLVSEQFF
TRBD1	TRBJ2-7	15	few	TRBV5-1	TGCGCCAGCAGCCCGAGCGGGACAGGGGCCTACGAGCAGTACTTC	CASSPSGTGAYEQYF
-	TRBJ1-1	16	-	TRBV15	TGTGCCACCAGCAGAGACCCCCCGCCCGGGGGCACTGAAGCTTTCTTT	CATSRDPPPGGTEAFF
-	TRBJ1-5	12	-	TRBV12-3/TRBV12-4	TGTGCCAGCACCCCGGGCAATCAGCCCCAGCATTTT	CASTPGNQPQHF
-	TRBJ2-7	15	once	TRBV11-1	TGTGCCAGCAGCTTAGAGGCAGGGCCGCCTTACGAGCAGTACTTC	CASSLEAGPPYEQYF
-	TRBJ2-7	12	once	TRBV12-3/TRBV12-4	TGTGCCAGCAGTTTTACGGACGGGAGACAGTACTTC	CASSFTDGRQYF
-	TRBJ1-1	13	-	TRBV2	TGTGCCACAAACAGGGACCAGGGGACTGAAGCTTTCTTT	CATNRDQGTEAFF
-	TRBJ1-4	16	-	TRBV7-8	TGTGCCAGCAGCTTAGGCGGGGCAGGGTCAGGTGAAAAACTGTTTTTT	CASSLGGAGSGEKLFF
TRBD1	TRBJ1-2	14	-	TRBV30	TGTGCCTGGACTACAGGGGGCTGGAACTATGGCTACACCTTC	CAWTTGGWNYGYTF
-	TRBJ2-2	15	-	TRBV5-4	TGTGCCAGCAGCTTGTGGCAGGGAAACACCGGGGAGCTGTTTTTT	CASSLWQGNTGELFF
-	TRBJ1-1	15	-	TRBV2	TGTGCCAGCAGTGGGGCACCAAGTTTCAACACTGAAGCTTTCTTT	CASSGAPSFNTEAFF